Sequencing of this T cell receptor beta chain was carried out in a study of T cell repertoires in cytomegalovirus infection. Regarding the study as a whole: Within the response measured ex vivo, HLA-C-restricted CMV-specific TCR beta clonotypes were dominant. The cumulative frequency of public TCR beta families distinguished individuals who carried CMV together with the relevant HLA.

This clonotype was detected once. Its antigen is unknown. TCRdb recomputed calls from the reads with MiXCR, one row per CDR3 protein. This table has roughly 180,000 distinct CDR3 sequences, about 17% appearing once. CDR3 length equals 15 residues. Trimming cost V 7 bases and J 6 bases; bases outside gene matches: 9. Per the germline V gene, CDR1 is SNHLY and CDR2 is FYNNEI. The rearrangement joins TRBV2 to TRBJ2-2; TRBD1 matches at 9 bases. Sequenced material: CD8+ T cells from PBMCs. The receptor's source is a human donor in good health (CMV status not recorded). Some clones in this sample may be carry-over from other donors' samples. This CDR3 is CASIIRGQGSGELFF. The CDR3 nucleotides are TGTGCCAGCATAATTAGGGGACAGGGTTCCGGGGAGCTGTTTTTT.